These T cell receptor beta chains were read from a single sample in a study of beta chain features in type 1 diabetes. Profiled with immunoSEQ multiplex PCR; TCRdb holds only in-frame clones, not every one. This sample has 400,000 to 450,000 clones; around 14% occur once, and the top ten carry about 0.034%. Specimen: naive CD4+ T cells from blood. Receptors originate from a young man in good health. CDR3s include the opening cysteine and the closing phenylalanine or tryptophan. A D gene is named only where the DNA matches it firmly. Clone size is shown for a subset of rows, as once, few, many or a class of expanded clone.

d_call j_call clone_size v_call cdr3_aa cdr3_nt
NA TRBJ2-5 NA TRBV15 CATSSNIETQYF TGTGCCACCAGCAGCAACATAGAGACCCAGTACTTC
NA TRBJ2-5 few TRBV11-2 CASSAMETQYF TGTGCCAGCAGCGCGATGGAGACCCAGTACTTC
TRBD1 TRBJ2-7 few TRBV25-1 CASSDPGQGSYEQYF TGTGCCAGCAGTGATCCGGGACAGGGTAGTTACGAGCAGTACTTC
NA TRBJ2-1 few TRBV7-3 CASSKKGSRTGSYNEQFF TGTGCCAGCAGTAAAAAGGGGTCCCGAACGGGCTCCTACAATGAGCAGTTCTTC
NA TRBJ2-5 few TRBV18 CASSPSGGLETQYF TGTGCCAGCTCACCAAGCGGAGGGTTAGAGACCCAGTACTTC
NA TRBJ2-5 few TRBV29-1 CSVGREETQYF TGCAGCGTTGGGAGAGAAGAGACCCAGTACTTC
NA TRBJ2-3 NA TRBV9 CASSVGGGSADTQYF TGTGCCAGCAGCGTAGGAGGGGGGTCGGCAGATACGCAGTATTTT
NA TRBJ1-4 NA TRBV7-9 CASSLGSGGREKLFF TGTGCCAGCAGCTTAGGATCCGGGGGACGGGAAAAACTGTTTTTT
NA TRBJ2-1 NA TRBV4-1 CASSQDMDPGGDEQFF TGCGCCAGCAGCCAAGATATGGACCCAGGGGGGGATGAGCAGTTCTTC
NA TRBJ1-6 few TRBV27 CASSLRQDSSYNSPLHF TGTGCCAGCAGTTTACGCCAGGACAGCTCCTATAATTCACCCCTCCACTTT
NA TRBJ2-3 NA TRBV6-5 CASSPTGTLDTQYF TGTGCCAGCAGCCCCACCGGGACTTTAGATACGCAGTATTTT
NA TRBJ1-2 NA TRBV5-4 CASSLDLTYGYTF TGTGCCAGCAGCTTGGACCTGACCTATGGCTACACCTTC
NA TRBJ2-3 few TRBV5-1 CASSLVQDTQYF TGCGCCAGCAGCTTGGTACAGGATACGCAGTATTTT
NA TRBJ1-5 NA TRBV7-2 CASSLDHSNQPQHF TGTGCCAGCAGCCTTGATCACAGCAATCAGCCCCAGCATTTT
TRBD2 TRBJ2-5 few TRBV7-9 CASSSLAGGPHPYF TGTGCCAGCAGCTCTCTAGCGGGGGGTCCTCACCCGTACTTC
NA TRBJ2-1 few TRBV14 CASSQEGGPNYNEQFF TGTGCCAGCAGCCAAGAAGGGGGGCCAAACTACAATGAGCAGTTCTTC
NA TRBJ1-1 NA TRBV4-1 CASSQGWGGVTEAFF TGCGCCAGCAGCCAAGGGTGGGGAGGGGTCACTGAAGCTTTCTTT
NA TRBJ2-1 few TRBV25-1 CASVLYNEQFF TGTGCCAGCGTGTTATACAATGAGCAGTTCTTC
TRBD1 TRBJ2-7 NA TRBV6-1 CASARDRIYEQYF TGTGCCAGCGCAAGGGACAGAATTTACGAGCAGTACTTC
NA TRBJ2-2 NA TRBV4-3 CASSHPPREAGELFF TGCGCCAGCAGCCATCCACCGAGGGAGGCCGGGGAGCTGTTTTTT
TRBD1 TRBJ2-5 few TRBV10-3 CAISPGQGAETQYF TGTGCCATCAGTCCGGGACAGGGAGCGGAGACCCAGTACTTC
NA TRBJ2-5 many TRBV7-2 CATGETQYF TGTGCTACTGGGGAGACCCAGTACTTC
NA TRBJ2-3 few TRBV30 CAWSPGTPQGTDTQYF TGTGCCTGGAGTCCGGGGACACCCCAGGGCACAGATACGCAGTATTTT
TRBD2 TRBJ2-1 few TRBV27 CASMGSGTPSNEQFF TGTGCCAGCATGGGTAGCGGGACCCCTAGTAATGAGCAGTTCTTC
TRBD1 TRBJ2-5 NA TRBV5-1 CASSSGRTGQETQYF TGCGCCAGCAGCTCCGGAAGGACAGGACAAGAGACCCAGTACTTC
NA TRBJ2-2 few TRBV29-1 CSVEDPPGGTGELFF TGCAGCGTTGAAGACCCCCCAGGAGGTACCGGGGAGCTGTTTTTT
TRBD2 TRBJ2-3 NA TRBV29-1 CSVEASRTSGSTDTQYF TGCAGCGTTGAAGCGTCCCGGACTAGCGGGAGCACAGATACGCAGTATTTT
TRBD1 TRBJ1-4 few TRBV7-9 CASSGQGFVEKLFF TGTGCCAGCAGCGGACAGGGTTTTGTTGAAAAACTGTTTTTT
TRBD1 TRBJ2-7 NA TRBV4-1 CASSQETGGSYEQYF TGCGCCAGCAGCCAAGAGACAGGGGGCAGTTACGAGCAGTACTTC
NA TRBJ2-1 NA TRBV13 CASSTPPGLSLFF TGTGCCAGCAGCACGCCCCCGGGACTCAGTTTGTTCTTC
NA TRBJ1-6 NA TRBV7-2 CASSFRGLANSPLHF TGTGCCAGCAGCTTCCGGGGTCTAGCCAATTCACCCCTCCACTTT
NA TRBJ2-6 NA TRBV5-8 CASSLGSSGANVLTF TGTGCCAGCAGCTTGGGCAGCTCCGGGGCCAACGTCCTGACTTTC
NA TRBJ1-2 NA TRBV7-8 CASSSRRGTDYGYTF TGTGCCAGCAGCTCCCGGCGGGGGACGGACTATGGCTACACCTTC
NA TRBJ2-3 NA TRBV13 CASSPAGYTQYF TGTGCCAGCAGCCCGGCAGGGTATACGCAGTATTTT
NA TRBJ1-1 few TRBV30 CAWSGGRAEAFF TGTGCCTGGAGTGGGGGCCGGGCTGAAGCTTTCTTT
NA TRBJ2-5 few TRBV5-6 CASSLGTSQETQYF TGTGCCAGCAGCCTAGGGACTTCTCAAGAGACCCAGTACTTC
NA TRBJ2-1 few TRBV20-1 CSAVPSSEQFF TGCAGTGCTGTTCCTTCGTCTGAGCAGTTCTTC
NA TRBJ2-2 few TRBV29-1 CSVVTGGTGELFF TGCAGCGTTGTTACGGGTGGTACCGGGGAGCTGTTTTTT